This TCR beta chain was captured in a study of control samples from healthy donors and cancer patients. TCRdb keeps only in-frame clones here, not all; method: immunoSEQ multiplex PCR. The data hold about 95,000 clones, with 88% observed a single time. There are 16 residues in the CDR3. V was cut by 5 bases and J by 0 bases, with 13 bases left in between. The germline gives CDR1 SGHVS, CDR2 FQNEAQ. The sequence was obtained from a woman in her 70s in good health. The sample was blood. V usage is TRBV7-8 and J usage is TRBJ2-2; tentatively, D is TRBD1 (6 bases). The chain's CDR3 is CASSPRTVANTGELFF. In nucleotides, the CDR3 is TGTGCCAGCAGCCCCAGGACAGTCGCGAACACCGGGGAGCTGTTTTTT.